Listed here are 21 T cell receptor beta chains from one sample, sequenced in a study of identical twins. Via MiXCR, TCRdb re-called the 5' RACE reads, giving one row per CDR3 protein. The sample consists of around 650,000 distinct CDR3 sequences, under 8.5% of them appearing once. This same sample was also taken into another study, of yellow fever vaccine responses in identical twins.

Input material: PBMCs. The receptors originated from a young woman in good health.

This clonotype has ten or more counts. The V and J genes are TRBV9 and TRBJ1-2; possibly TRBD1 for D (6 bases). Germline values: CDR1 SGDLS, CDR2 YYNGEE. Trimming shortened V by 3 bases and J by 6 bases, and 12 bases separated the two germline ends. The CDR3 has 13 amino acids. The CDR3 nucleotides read TGTGCCAGCAGCGAACAGGGTTTGAATGGCTACACCTTC. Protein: CASSEQGLNGYTF.

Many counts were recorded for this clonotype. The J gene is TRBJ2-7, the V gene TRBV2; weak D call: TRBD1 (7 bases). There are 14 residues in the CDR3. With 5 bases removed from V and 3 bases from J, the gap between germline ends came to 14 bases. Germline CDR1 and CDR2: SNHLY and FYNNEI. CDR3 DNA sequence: TGTGCCAGCAGTTCACCTCAGGGGGGCTACGAGCAGTACGTC. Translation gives CASSSPQGGYEQYV.

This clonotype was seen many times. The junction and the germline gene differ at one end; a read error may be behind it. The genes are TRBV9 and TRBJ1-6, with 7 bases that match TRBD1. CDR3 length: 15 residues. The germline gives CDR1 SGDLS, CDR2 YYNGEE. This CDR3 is CAGSPGDSRPRPLHF. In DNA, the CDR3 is TGTGCCGGCAGCCCCGGGGACAGCCGACCCCGACCCCTCCACTTT.

The CDR3 DNA follows: TGTGCCAGCACTGGCGGGAGGCTCACTAGGGCTGCAAATGAGCAGTTCTTC. The encoded protein is CASTGGRLTRAANEQFF. This rearrangement joins TRBV12-3 or TRBV12-4 to TRBJ2-1; 8 bases are a match to TRBD2. V trimming: 7 bases; J trimming: 7 bases; junction bases outside the gene matches: 18. This CDR3 is built from 17 residues.

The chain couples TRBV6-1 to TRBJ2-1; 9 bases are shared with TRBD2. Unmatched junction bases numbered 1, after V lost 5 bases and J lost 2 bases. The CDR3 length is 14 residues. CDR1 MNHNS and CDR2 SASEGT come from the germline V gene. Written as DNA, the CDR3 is TGTGCCAGCAGTCGGACTAGCGCCTACAATGAGCAGTTCTTC. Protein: CASSRTSAYNEQFF.

The CDR3 region has the DNA TGTGCCAGCAGCCAAGAGGAGCCGGCGGGAGAAAAACTGTTTTTT. It encodes CASSQEEPAGEKLFF. The chain uses TRBV4-2 and TRBJ1-4; no clear D gene. This CDR3 is built from 15 residues. Germline V gene lookup returns CDR1 LGHNA and CDR2 YNFKEQ. V dropped 0 bases and J dropped 8 bases, with 13 bases sitting between them.

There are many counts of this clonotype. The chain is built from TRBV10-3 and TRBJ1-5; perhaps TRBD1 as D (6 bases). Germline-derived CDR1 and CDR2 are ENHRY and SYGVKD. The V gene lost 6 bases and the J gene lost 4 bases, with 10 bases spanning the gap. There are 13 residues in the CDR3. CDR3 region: CAIRVDRNQPQHF. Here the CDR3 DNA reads TGTGCCATCAGGGTGGACAGAAATCAGCCCCAGCATTTT.

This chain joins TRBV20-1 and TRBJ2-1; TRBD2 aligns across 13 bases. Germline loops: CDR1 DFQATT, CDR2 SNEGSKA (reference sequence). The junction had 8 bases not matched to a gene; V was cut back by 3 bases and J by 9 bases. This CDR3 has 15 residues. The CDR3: CSASRTSGRDIEQFF. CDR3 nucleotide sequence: TGCAGTGCTAGCCGGACTAGCGGGAGAGACATTGAGCAGTTCTTC.

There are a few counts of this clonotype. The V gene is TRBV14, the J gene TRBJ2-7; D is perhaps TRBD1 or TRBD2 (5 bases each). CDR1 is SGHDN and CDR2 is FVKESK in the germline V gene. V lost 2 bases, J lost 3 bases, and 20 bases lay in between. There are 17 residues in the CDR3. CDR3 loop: CASSQIRDGRIIYEQYF. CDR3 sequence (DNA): TGTGCCAGCAGCCAAATTAGGGACGGAAGGATAATCTACGAGCAGTACTTC.

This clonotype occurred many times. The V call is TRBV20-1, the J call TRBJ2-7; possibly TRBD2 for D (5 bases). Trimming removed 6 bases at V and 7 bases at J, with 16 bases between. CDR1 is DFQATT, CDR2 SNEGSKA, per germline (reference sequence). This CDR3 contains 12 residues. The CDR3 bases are TGCAGTGCCACCGAGACGGGGAAAGAGCAGTACTTC. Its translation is CSATETGKEQYF.

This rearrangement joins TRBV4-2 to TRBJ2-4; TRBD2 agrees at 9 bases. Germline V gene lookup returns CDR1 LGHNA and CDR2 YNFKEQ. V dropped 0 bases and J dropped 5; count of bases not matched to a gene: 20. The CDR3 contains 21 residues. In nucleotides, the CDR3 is TGTGCCAGCAGCCAAGAAGAGCGAGTACGGAGCGGGAGGTCAGGACAAAACATTCAGTACTTC. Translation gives CASSQEERVRSGRSGQNIQYF.

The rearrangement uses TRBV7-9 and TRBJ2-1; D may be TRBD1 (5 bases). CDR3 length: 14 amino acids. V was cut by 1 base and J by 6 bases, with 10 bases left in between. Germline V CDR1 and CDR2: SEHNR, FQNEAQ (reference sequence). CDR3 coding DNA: TGTGCCAGCAGCTTAGGGTGGCAGGGCAATGAGCAGTTCTTC. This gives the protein CASSLGWQGNEQFF.

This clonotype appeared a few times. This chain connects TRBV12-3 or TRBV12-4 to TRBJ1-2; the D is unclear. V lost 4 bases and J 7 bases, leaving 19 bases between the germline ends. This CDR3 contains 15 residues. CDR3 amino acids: CASSSPPVGHLGYTF. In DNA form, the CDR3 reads TGTGCCAGCAGTTCACCACCAGTGGGTCACCTTGGCTACACCTTC.

CDR3 region: CSGRVLATETQYF. The CDR3 bases are TGCAGTGGAAGGGTGCTAGCGACGGAGACCCAGTACTTC. The chain is built from TRBV20-1 and TRBJ2-5; tentative D call: TRBD2 (6 bases). Germline lookup yields CDR1 DFQATT and CDR2 SNEGSKA (reference sequence). CDR3 length: 13 amino acids. The V end was cut by 7 bases, the J end by 5 bases, with 17 bases between.

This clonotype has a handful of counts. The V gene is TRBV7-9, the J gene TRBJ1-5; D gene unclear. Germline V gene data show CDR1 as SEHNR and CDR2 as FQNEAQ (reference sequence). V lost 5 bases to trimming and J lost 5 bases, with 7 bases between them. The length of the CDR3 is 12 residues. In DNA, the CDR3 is TGTGCCAGCAGCCCGATTTATCAGCCCCAGCATTTT. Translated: CASSPIYQPQHF.

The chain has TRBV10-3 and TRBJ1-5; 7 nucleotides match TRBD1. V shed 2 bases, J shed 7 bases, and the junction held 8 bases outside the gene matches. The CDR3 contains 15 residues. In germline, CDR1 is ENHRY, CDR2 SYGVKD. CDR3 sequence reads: CAISEEIGGGQPQHF. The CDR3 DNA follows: TGTGCCATCAGTGAGGAAATAGGGGGCGGACAGCCCCAGCATTTT.

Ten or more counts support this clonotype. The CDR3, as DNA: TGCAGTGCTCCCGGGGGGGCCTACAATGAGCAGTTCTTC. It encodes CSAPGGAYNEQFF. The rearrangement uses TRBV20-1 and TRBJ2-1; 8 nucleotides match TRBD2. Germline loops: CDR1 DFQATT, CDR2 SNEGSKA (reference sequence). Germline trimming cut 5 bases from V and 2 bases from J; bases unmatched to any gene: 2. The CDR3 consists of 13 residues.

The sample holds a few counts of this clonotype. DNA of the CDR3: TGTGCCAGCAGCTACAGGGGGCTCCGTATGAACACTGAAGCTTTCTTT. Translated: CASSYRGLRMNTEAFF. V usage is TRBV5-8 and J usage is TRBJ1-1, with 9 nucleotides matching TRBD1. This CDR3 has 16 amino acids. Per the germline V gene, CDR1 is SGHTS and CDR2 is YDEGEE. With V trimmed by 3 bases and J by 0 bases, 6 bases remained unmatched. The full variable domain, rest sourced from reference TRBV5-8 and TRBJ1-1, is EAGVTQSPTHLIKTRGQQATLRCSPISGHTSVYWYQQALGLGLQFLLWYDEGEERNRGNFPPRFSGRQFPNYSSELNVNALELEDSALYLCASSYRGLRMNTEAFFGQGTRLTVV.

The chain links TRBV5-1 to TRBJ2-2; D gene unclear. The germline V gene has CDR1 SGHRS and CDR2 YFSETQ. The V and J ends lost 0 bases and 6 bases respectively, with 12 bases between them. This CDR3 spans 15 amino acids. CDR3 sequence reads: CASSLGQSLSGELFF. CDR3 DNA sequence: TGCGCCAGCAGCTTGGGGCAGTCTCTCTCCGGGGAGCTGTTTTTT. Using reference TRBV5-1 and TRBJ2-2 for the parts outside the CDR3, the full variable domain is KAGVTQTPRYLIKTRGQQVTLSCSPISGHRSVSWYQQTPGQGLQFLFEYFSETQRNKGNFPGRFSGRQFSNSRSEMNVSTLELGDSALYLCASSLGQSLSGELFFGEGSRLTVL.

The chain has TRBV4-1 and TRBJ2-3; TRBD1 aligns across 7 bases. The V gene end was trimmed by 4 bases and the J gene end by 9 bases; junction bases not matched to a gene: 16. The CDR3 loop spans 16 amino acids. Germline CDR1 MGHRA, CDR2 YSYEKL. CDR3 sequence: CASSPVGTGAGDTQYF. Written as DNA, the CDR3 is TGCGCCAGCAGCCCCGTCGGCACAGGGGCCGGGGACACGCAGTATTTT.

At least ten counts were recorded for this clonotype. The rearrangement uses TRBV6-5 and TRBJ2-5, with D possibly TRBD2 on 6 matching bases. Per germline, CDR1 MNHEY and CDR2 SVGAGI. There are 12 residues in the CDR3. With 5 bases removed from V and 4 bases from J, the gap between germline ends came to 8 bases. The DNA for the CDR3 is TGTGCCAGCAGTCCAGCGGGAGAGACCCAGTACTTC. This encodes CASSPAGETQYF.